The 15 T cell receptor beta chains in this list originate from one sample, sequenced in a study of T cells after yellow fever vaccination. TCRdb itself ran the 5' RACE reads through MiXCR, one entry per CDR3 protein. The sample includes 400,000 or so distinct CDR3 sequences, under 7.5% of them seen just once. Sequenced here: PBMCs, sampled 5 days after the yellow fever booster vaccination. The receptors were gathered from a young man who received the YFV17D yellow fever vaccine.

The chain joins TRBV7-2 to TRBJ2-2, with TRBD2 matching over 12 bases. There are 16 residues in the CDR3. Germline V gene data show CDR1 as SGHTA and CDR2 as FQGNSA. J lost 6 bases, V lost 3 bases, and 5 bases had no gene match. CDR3 residues: CASSFRLAGVAGELFF. DNA for the CDR3: TGTGCCAGCAGCTTCAGACTAGCGGGAGTGGCCGGGGAGCTGTTTTTT.

The gene calls are TRBV7-2 and TRBJ1-6; possible D gene TRBD1, 5 bases. With 5 bases removed from V and 6 bases from J, the gap between germline ends came to 17 bases. The CDR3 contains 16 residues. Germline V gene data show CDR1 as SGHTA and CDR2 as FQGNSA. Written as DNA, the CDR3 is TGTGCCAGCAGCCCCAGCGTGGGGGAGGGTAATTCACCCCTCCACTTT. Its protein product is CASSPSVGEGNSPLHF.

This clonotype was observed a handful of times. The rearrangement links TRBV6-1 to TRBJ2-5; D call uncertain. In germline, CDR1 is MNHNS, CDR2 SASEGT. V lost 1 base to trimming and J lost 5 bases, with 5 bases between them. There are 12 residues in the CDR3. The CDR3 reads CASSEVRETQYF. DNA for the CDR3: TGTGCCAGCAGTGAAGTAAGGGAGACCCAGTACTTC.

The chain employs TRBV5-1 and TRBJ1-1; D is possibly TRBD1 (6 bases). Germline V CDR1 and CDR2: SGHRS, YFSETQ. The V end lost 1 base, the J end lost 5 bases, and 12 bases lay between the germline ends. CDR3 length: 14 amino acids. The CDR3 spells CASSLPGAGTEAFF. The CDR3 DNA is TGCGCCAGCAGCTTGCCGGGGGCAGGGACTGAAGCTTTCTTT.

This clonotype was detected only a few times. V and J are TRBV10-2 and TRBJ1-1; no definite D call. V was clipped by 5 bases and J by 3 bases, with 13 bases between them. There are 14 residues in the CDR3. CDR1 is WSHSY, CDR2 SAAADI, per germline. DNA for the CDR3: TGCGCCAGCAGTCGCTATTCCATGGACACTGAAGCTTTCTTT. Translated: CASSRYSMDTEAFF.

The chain is built from TRBV7-9 and TRBJ2-7; D may correspond to TRBD1 or TRBD2 (5 bases each). Per germline, CDR1 SEHNR and CDR2 FQNEAQ (reference sequence). This CDR3 is 13 amino acids long. Deletions cut 11 bases from V and 4 bases from J, with 18 bases between. The CDR3 sequence: CAVGAQGKYEQYF. CDR3 sequence (DNA): TGTGCCGTCGGGGCCCAAGGGAAATACGAGCAGTACTTC.

This clonotype came up a few times. V usage is TRBV5-1 and J usage is TRBJ2-1; D not resolved. Germline V gives CDR1 SGHRS, CDR2 YFSETQ. The CDR3 runs to 15 residues. V was cut by 4 bases and J by 1 base, with 12 bases left in between. CDR3 nucleotide sequence: TGCGCCAGCAGCCCTAGTGATCCATCCTACAATGAGCAGTTCTTC. This translates into CASSPSDPSYNEQFF. The whole variable domain, remainder taken from reference TRBV5-1 and TRBJ2-1, is KAGVTQTPRYLIKTRGQQVTLSCSPISGHRSVSWYQQTPGQGLQFLFEYFSETQRNKGNFPGRFSGRQFSNSRSEMNVSTLELGDSALYLCASSPSDPSYNEQFFGPGTRLTVL.

This clonotype occurred a few times. The CDR3 here is CASSSSGRKFF. DNA for the CDR3: TGTGCCAGCAGCAGTAGCGGGAGAAAGTTCTTC. J is TRBJ2-1 and V is TRBV12-3 or TRBV12-4; 9 bases fit TRBD2. J lost 14 bases, V lost 6 bases, and 5 bases had no gene match. The CDR3 length is 11 residues.

The chain links TRBV7-9 to TRBJ2-7; 8 bases match TRBD1. Germline V gene lookup returns CDR1 SEHNR and CDR2 FQNEAQ (reference sequence). The V and J ends lost 4 bases and 3 bases, in that order; junction bases with no gene match: 11. This CDR3 has 16 amino acids. The CDR3 protein is CASSSFTGDRGYEQYF. The CDR3 DNA reads TGTGCCAGCAGCTCCTTTACTGGTGACAGGGGCTACGAGCAGTACTTC.

This clonotype was picked up many times. This rearrangement joins TRBV7-9 to TRBJ1-1, with D unclear. Trimming shortened V by 7 bases and J by 4 bases, and 10 bases separated the two germline ends. The V gene's germline CDR1 is SEHNR and CDR2 FQNEAQ (reference sequence). This CDR3 has 12 residues. The DNA for the CDR3 is TGTGCCAGCATGATGAGGGCCACTGAAGCTTTCTTT. It is translated as CASMMRATEAFF.

This clonotype was seen many times. The gene calls are TRBV18 and TRBJ2-5, with a tentative D call TRBD2 (6 bases). The CDR3 sequence is 13 residues long. Germline values: CDR1 KGHSH, CDR2 LQKENI. The germline V and J ends were trimmed by 4 bases and 5 bases, with 11 bases remaining between them. The CDR3 DNA reads as TGTGCCAGCTCACAGCGGGCGACGGAGACCCAGTACTTC. Translated, it gives CASSQRATETQYF.

This chain joins TRBV20-1 and TRBJ2-7, with 7 nucleotides matching TRBD1. Germline V CDR1 and CDR2: DFQATT, SNEGSKA (reference sequence). V dropped 6 bases and J dropped 2; count of bases not matched to a gene: 10. The CDR3 runs 14 residues. CDR3 region: CSANRGIGTYEQYF. The DNA of the CDR3 is TGCAGTGCGAACAGGGGTATTGGGACCTACGAGCAGTACTTC.

The genes are TRBV20-1 and TRBJ1-6; D uncertain. The V gene lost 6 bases and the J gene lost 6 bases, with 15 bases spanning the gap. The CDR3 has 14 amino acids. Germline values: CDR1 DFQATT, CDR2 SNEGSKA (reference sequence). This CDR3 reads CSARKGSANSPLHF. DNA of the CDR3: TGCAGTGCCAGAAAGGGTAGCGCTAATTCACCCCTCCACTTT.

This clonotype was picked up many times. The chain carries TRBV10-2 and TRBJ2-7; maybe TRBD2 (5 bases). Germline V lookup: CDR1 WSHSY, CDR2 SAAADI. This CDR3 has 14 amino acids. Trimming left V 7 bases short and J 0 bases short, with 13 bases between. In nucleotides, the CDR3 is TGCGCCAGCACCTTCGGAACTAGCTCCTACGAGCAGTACTTC. Translation: CASTFGTSSYEQYF.

At least ten counts were recorded for this clonotype. J is TRBJ1-1 and V is TRBV7-8; 10 positions agree with TRBD1. From germline, CDR1 is SGHVS and CDR2 FQNEAQ. The CDR3 contains 13 residues. With V trimmed by 6 bases and J by 7 bases, 5 bases remained unmatched. In DNA form, the CDR3 reads TGTGCCAGCAGTCCGGACAGGGGGAATGAAGCTTTCTTT. This gives the protein CASSPDRGNEAFF. Full variable domain (missing parts from reference TRBV7-8 and TRBJ1-1): GAGVSQSPRYKVAKRGQDVALRCDPISGHVSLFWYQQALGQGPEFLTYFQNEAQLDKSGLPSDRFFAERPEGSVSTLKIQRTQQEDSAVYLCASSPDRGNEAFFGQGTRLTVV.